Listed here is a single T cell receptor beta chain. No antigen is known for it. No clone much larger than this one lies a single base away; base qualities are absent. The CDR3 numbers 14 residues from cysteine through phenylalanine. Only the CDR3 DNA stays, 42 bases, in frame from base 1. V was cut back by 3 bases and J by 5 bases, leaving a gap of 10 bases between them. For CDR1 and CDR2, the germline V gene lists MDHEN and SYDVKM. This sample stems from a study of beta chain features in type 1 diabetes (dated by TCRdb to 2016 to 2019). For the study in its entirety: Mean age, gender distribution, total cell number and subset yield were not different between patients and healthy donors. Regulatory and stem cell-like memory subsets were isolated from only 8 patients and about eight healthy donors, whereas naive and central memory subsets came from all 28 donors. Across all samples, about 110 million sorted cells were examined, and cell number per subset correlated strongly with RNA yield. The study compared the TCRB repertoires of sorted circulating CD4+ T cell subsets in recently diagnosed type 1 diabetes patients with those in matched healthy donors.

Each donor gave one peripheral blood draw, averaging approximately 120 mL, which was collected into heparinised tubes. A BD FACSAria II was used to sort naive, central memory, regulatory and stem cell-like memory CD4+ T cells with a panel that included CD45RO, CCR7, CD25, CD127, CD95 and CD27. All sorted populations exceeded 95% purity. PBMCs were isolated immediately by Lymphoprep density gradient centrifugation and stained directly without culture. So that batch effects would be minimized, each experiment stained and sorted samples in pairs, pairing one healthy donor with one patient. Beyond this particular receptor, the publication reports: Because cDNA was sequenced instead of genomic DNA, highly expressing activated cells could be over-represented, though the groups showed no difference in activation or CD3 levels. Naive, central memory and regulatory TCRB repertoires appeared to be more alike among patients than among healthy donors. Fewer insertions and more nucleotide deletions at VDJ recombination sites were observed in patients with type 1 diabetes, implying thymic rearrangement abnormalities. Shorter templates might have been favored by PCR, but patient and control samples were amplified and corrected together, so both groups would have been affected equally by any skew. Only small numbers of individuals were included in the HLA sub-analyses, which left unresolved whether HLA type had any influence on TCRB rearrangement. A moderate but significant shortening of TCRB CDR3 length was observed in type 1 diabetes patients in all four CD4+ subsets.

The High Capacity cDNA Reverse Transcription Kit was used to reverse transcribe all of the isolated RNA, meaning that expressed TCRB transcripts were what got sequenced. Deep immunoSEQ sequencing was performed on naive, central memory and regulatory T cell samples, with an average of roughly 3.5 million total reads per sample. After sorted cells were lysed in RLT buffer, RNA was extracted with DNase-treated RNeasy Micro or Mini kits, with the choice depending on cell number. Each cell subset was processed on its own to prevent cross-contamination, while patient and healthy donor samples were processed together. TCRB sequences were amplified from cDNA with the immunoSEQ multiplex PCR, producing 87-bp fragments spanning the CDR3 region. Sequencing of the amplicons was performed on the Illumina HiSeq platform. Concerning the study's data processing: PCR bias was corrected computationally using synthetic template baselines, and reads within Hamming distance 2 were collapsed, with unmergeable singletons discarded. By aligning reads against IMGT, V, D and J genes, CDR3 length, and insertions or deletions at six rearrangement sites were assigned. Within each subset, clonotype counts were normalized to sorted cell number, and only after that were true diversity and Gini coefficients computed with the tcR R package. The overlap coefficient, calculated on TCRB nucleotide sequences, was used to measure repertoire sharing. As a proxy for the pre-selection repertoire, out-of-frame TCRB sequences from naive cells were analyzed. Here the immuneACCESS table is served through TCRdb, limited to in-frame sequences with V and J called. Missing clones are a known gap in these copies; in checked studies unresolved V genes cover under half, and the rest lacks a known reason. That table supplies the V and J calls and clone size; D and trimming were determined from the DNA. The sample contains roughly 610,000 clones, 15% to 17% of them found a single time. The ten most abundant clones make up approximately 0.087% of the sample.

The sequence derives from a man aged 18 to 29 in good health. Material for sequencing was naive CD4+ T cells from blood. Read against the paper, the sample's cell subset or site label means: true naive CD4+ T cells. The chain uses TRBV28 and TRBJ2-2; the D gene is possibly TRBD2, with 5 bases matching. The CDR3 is CASSLRGSTGELFF. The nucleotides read TGTGCCAGCAGTTTGAGAGGGAGTACCGGGGAGCTGTTTTTT.